This entry is about one TCR beta chain. Its antigen is not known. The data derive from a study of T cell responses to AZD1222 COVID-19 vaccine. The assay was immunoSEQ multiplex PCR, and TCRdb's table has in-frame clones only and misses some. The sample carries 130,000 or so clones, about 82% recorded once. Regarding the study as a whole: Nearly half of spike-specific TCRs reportedly target variant regions that are unmutated in the B.1.351 and B.1.1.7 variants. Clonal diversity was possibly underestimated, and the donors were mostly white British, with more females. Regions 160-218 and 743-854 dominated among vaccine-associated CD4 TCRs spanning spike.

Germline-derived CDR1 and CDR2 are LNHDA and SQIVND (reference sequence). V lost 6 bases, J lost 0 bases, and 12 bases lay in between. CDR3 size: 16 residues. The source material was peripheral blood, sampled on day 0 of AZD1222 vaccination. The TCR sequence derives from an adult in good health. J is TRBJ1-6 and V is TRBV19; D might be TRBD1 (6 bases). The CDR3 DNA is TGTGCCAGTAGCAGGGGAGTGGACTCCTATAATTCACCCCTCCACTTT. This gives the protein CASSRGVDSYNSPLHF. Looking up the rest from reference TRBV19 and TRBJ1-6 gives the full variable domain: DGGITQSPKYLFRKEGQNVTLSCEQNLNHDAMYWYRQDPGQGLRLIYYSQIVNDFQKGDIAEGYSVSREKKESFPLTVTSAQKNPTAFYLCASSRGVDSYNSPLHFGNGTRLTVT.